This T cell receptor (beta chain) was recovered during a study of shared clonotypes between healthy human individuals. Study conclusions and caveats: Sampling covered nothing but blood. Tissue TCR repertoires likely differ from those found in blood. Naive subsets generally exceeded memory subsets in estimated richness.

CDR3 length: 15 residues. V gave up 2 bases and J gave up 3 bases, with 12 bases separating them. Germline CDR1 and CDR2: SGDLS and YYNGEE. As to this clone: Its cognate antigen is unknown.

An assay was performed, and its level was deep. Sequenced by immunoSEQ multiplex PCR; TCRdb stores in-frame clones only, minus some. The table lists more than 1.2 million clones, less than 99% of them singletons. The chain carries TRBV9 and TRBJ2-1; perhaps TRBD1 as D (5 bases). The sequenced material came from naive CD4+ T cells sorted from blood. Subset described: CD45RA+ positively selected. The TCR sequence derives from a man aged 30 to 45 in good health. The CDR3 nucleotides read TGTGCCAGCAGCGTCACAGGCGCGGACTACAATGAGCAGTTCTTC. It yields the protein CASSVTGADYNEQFF.